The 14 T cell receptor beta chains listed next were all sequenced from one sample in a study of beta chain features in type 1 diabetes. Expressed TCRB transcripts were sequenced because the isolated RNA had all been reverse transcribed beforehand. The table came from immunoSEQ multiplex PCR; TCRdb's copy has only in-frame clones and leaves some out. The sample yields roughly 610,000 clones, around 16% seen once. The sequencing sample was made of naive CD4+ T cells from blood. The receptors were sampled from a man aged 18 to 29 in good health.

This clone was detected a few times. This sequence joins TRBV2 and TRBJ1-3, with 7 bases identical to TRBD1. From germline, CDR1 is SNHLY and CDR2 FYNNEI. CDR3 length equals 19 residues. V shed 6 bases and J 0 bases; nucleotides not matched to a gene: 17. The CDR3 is CASSQNRGSTTFSGNTIYF. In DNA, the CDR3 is TGTGCCAGCAGCCAAAACAGGGGTTCAACAACCTTCTCTGGAAACACCATATATTTT.

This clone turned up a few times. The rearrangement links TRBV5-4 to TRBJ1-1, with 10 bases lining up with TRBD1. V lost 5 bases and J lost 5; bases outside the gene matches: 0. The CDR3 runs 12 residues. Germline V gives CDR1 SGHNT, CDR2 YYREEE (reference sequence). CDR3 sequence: CASRGQGTEAFF. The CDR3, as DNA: TGTGCCAGCAGGGGACAGGGGACTGAAGCTTTCTTT.

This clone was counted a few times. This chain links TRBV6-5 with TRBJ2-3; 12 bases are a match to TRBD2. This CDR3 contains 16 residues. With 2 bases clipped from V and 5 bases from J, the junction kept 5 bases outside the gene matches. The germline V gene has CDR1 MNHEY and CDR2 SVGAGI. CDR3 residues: CASSYRPSGGGDTQYF. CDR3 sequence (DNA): TGTGCCAGCAGTTACCGGCCTAGCGGGGGGGGAGATACGCAGTATTTT.

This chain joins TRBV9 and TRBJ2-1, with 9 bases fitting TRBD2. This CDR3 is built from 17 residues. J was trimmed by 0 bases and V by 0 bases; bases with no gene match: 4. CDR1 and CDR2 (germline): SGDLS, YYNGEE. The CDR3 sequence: CASSVEAGGFSYNEQFF. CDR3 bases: TGTGCCAGCAGCGTAGAAGCGGGGGGATTCTCCTACAATGAGCAGTTCTTC.

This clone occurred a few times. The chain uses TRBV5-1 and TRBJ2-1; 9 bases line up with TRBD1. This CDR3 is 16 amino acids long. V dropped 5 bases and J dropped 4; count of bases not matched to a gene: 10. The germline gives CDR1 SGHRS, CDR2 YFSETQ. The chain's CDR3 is CASSRQGEVYYNEQFF. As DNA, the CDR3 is TGCGCCAGCAGTAGACAGGGGGAGGTGTATTACAATGAGCAGTTCTTC. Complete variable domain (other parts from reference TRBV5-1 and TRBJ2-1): KAGVTQTPRYLIKTRGQQVTLSCSPISGHRSVSWYQQTPGQGLQFLFEYFSETQRNKGNFPGRFSGRQFSNSRSEMNVSTLELGDSALYLCASSRQGEVYYNEQFFGPGTRLTVL.

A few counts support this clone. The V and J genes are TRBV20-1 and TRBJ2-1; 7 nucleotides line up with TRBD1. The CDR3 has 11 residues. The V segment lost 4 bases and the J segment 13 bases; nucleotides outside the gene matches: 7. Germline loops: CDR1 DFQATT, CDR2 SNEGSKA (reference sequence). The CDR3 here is CSATYRDSQFF. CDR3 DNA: TGCAGTGCTACGTACCGGGACAGTCAGTTCTTC.

The CDR3 region is CASSLRRGQGYEQYF. CDR3 in DNA: TGTGCCAGCAGCCTTAGAAGGGGACAGGGCTACGAGCAGTACTTC. V is TRBV7-2 and J is TRBJ2-7; 9 bases line up with TRBD1. After removal of 5 bases from V and 3 bases from J, the junction contained 8 bases not matched to a gene. The germline gives CDR1 SGHTA, CDR2 FQGNSA. There are 15 residues in the CDR3.

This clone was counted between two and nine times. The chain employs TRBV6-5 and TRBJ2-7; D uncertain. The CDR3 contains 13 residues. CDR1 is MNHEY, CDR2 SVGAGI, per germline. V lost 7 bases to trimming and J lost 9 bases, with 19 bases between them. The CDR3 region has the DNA TGTGCCAGCACTCCGAGGTTTGGTGAAGGGCAGTACTTC. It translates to CASTPRFGEGQYF.

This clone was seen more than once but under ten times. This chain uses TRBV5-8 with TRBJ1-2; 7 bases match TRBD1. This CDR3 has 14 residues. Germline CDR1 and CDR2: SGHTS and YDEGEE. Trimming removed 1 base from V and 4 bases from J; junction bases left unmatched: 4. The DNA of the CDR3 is TGTGCCAGCAGCTTGAATCGACAGGGCTATGGCTACACCTTC. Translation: CASSLNRQGYGYTF.

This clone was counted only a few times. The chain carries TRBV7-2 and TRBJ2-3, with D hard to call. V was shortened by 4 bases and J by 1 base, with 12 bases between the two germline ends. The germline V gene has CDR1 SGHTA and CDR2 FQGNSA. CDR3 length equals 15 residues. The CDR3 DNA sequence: TGTGCCAGCAGCTCGGGCCAGGCGGGCACAGATACGCAGTATTTT. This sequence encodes CASSSGQAGTDTQYF.

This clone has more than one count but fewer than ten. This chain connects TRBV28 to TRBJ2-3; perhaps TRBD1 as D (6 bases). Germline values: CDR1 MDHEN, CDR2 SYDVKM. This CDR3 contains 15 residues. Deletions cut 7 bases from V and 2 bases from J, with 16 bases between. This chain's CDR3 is CASKEGTSYTDTQYF. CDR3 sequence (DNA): TGTGCCAGCAAAGAGGGGACATCGTACACAGATACGCAGTATTTT.

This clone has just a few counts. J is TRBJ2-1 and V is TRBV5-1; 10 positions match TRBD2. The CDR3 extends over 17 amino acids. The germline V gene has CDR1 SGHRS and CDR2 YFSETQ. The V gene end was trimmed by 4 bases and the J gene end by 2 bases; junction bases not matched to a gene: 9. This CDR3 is CASSGSALAGAYNEQFF. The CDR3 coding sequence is TGCGCCAGCAGCGGGAGTGCTCTAGCGGGAGCCTACAATGAGCAGTTCTTC. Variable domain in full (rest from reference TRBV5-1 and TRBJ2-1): KAGVTQTPRYLIKTRGQQVTLSCSPISGHRSVSWYQQTPGQGLQFLFEYFSETQRNKGNFPGRFSGRQFSNSRSEMNVSTLELGDSALYLCASSGSALAGAYNEQFFGPGTRLTVL.

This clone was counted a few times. CDR3 residues: CAISEFGDTEAFF. The CDR3 DNA follows: TGTGCCATCAGTGAGTTCGGGGACACTGAAGCTTTCTTT. The rearrangement links TRBV10-3 to TRBJ1-1; D not resolved. The CDR3 is made up of 13 amino acids. Germline lookup yields CDR1 ENHRY and CDR2 SYGVKD. V was shortened by 1 base and J by 3 bases, with 6 bases between the two germline ends.

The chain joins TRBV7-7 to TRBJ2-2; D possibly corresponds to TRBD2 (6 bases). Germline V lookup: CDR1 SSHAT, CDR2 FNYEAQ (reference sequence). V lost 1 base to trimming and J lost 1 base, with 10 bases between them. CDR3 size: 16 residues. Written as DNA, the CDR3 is TGTGCCAGCAGCTTAGTGGGAGGAGGGAACACCGGGGAGCTGTTTTTT. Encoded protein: CASSLVGGGNTGELFF. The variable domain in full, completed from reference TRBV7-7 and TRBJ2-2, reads GAGVSQSPRYKVTKRGQDVTLRCDPISSHATLYWYQQALGQGPEFLTYFNYEAQPDKSGLPSDRFSAERPEGSISTLTIQRTEQRDSAMYRCASSLVGGGNTGELFFGEGSRLTVL.